This T cell receptor (beta chain) came from a study of regulatory T cells in long-lasting Graves disease. Whole-study results and caveats: It was in persistent disease that TRBV28, TRBJ1-2 and TRBJ2-5 were favored. Authors noted too few samples as a limitation.

Germline V lookup: CDR1 LGHDT, CDR2 YNNKEL (reference sequence). This CDR3 is 13 amino acids long. V lost 1 base and J lost 5, with 9 bases in between. Time point of the sample: newly diagnosed GD, antithyroid drugs for less than 3 months. Construction of the TCR library relied on RNA isolated from PBMCs. This clonotype showed up many times. Its antigen remains unknown. Arm-PCR of CDR3 regions and iRepertoire HTBI primers were used to build TCR beta libraries. One entry per CDR3 protein, called by TCRdb with MiXCR from the multiplex PCR reads. The sample yields 510,000 or so distinct CDR3 sequences, about 12% seen once. The data also belong to a second study, concerning T cells in Graves' hyperthyroidism and ophthalmopathy.

The V and J genes are TRBV3-1 and TRBJ2-7; D is unclear. The source is a woman in her thirties with Graves disease. This material consisted of peripheral blood mononuclear cells (PBMCs), taken at new diagnosis, from a patient treated with antithyroid drugs. CDR3 residues: CASSQATPHEQYF. CDR3 DNA sequence: TGTGCCAGCAGCCAAGCCACGCCCCACGAGCAGTACTTC.